The next 21 T cell receptor beta chains were all read from a single sample in a study of T-cell memory formation after mild COVID-19. TCRdb reprocessed the 5' RACE reads with MiXCR, giving one entry per CDR3 protein. The table records over 150,000 distinct CDR3 sequences, around 20% of them present only once. The sample comprised PBMCs or a T cell subset sorted from them (not recorded which). The receptors originated from a young man who had mild COVID-19 (a few samples of this study predate the infection). Cell type and time point are not known.

This sequence joins TRBV18 and TRBJ1-1; D is unclear. V was shortened by 3 bases and J by 3 bases, with 8 bases between the two germline ends. Germline V gene data show CDR1 as KGHSH and CDR2 as LQKENI. The CDR3 runs to 13 residues. Written as DNA, the CDR3 is TGTGCCAGCTCACCCAACAGTGACACTGAAGCTTTCTTT. Its protein product is CASSPNSDTEAFF.

The chain joins TRBV12-3 or TRBV12-4 to TRBJ1-1; D gene ambiguous. With 5 bases removed from V and 7 bases from J, the gap between germline ends came to 17 bases. This CDR3 comprises 14 residues. In DNA, the CDR3 is TGTGCCAGCAGTCCCCCAGGCAGACCTTATGAAGCTTTCTTT. Protein sequence: CASSPPGRPYEAFF.

This clonotype was found a few times. The chain recombines TRBV5-1 with TRBJ1-1, with a possible D match to TRBD1 (6 bases). V was clipped by 4 bases and J by 4 bases, with 14 bases between them. CDR1 is SGHRS and CDR2 is YFSETQ in the germline V gene. This CDR3 contains 14 residues. As DNA, the CDR3 is TGCGCCAGCAGCCTCCAGGGGTACCGCACTGAAGCTTTCTTT. The encoded protein is CASSLQGYRTEAFF.

This chain links TRBV7-2 with TRBJ1-6; D is uncertain. Trimming took 2 bases from V and 5 from J, leaving 10 bases between them. The germline V gene encodes CDR1 SGHTA and CDR2 FQGNSA. The CDR3 covers 15 residues. The chain's CDR3 is CASSLMSVDNSPLHF. DNA of the CDR3: TGTGCCAGCAGCTTAATGAGTGTTGATAATTCACCCCTCCACTTT.

This clonotype was detected only a few times. The V gene is TRBV5-1, the J gene TRBJ2-3; D remains unclear. The germline V and J ends were trimmed by 5 bases and 3 bases, with 7 bases remaining between them. The CDR3 totals 12 residues. Germline values: CDR1 SGHRS, CDR2 YFSETQ. CDR3 DNA: TGCGCCAGCAGAGAGGAAACAGATACGCAGTATTTT. It specifies CASREETDTQYF.

V is TRBV29-1 and J is TRBJ2-2; perhaps TRBD2 as D (5 bases). Per the germline V gene, CDR1 is SQVTM and CDR2 is ANQGSEA. Trimming cost V 4 bases and J 5 bases, with 8 bases left between them. The CDR3 spans 12 residues. CDR3 region: CSVASQTGELFF. The CDR3 nucleotides read TGCAGCGTTGCTAGCCAAACCGGGGAGCTGTTTTTT.

In its sample, this clonotype was seen a few times. This rearrangement joins TRBV10-3 to TRBJ1-5; no clear D. The CDR3 length is 13 residues. V lost 9 bases to trimming and J lost 5 bases, with 14 bases between them. Germline assignment: CDR1 ENHRY and CDR2 SYGVKD. CDR3 amino acids: CAIRSSSDQPQHF. In DNA, the CDR3 is TGTGCCATTCGGTCGTCGTCAGATCAGCCCCAGCATTTT.

The chain uses TRBV2 and TRBJ2-3; D gene unclear. Trimming removed 8 bases at V and 0 bases at J, with 6 bases between. Germline V gene data show CDR1 as SNHLY and CDR2 as FYNNEI. CDR3 length: 12 residues. The CDR3 DNA is TGTGCCAGCGCGGCTAGCACAGATACGCAGTATTTT. Translation gives CASAASTDTQYF.

For the CDR3, the DNA is TGTGCCACCAGCAGAGCAGGAGGGGGCAATCAGCCCCAGCATTTT. Translation: CATSRAGGGNQPQHF. V usage is TRBV15 and J usage is TRBJ1-5, with D perhaps matching TRBD1 (5 bases). Per germline, CDR1 LNHNV and CDR2 YYDKDF (reference sequence). Trimming cost V 1 base and J 2 bases, with 9 bases left between them. This CDR3 is 15 amino acids long.

The chain has TRBV6-6 and TRBJ2-5; 9 bases agree with TRBD1. V lost 5 bases to trimming and J lost 4 bases; unmatched junction nucleotides: 5. CDR3 size: 14 residues. Per the germline V gene, CDR1 is MNHNY and CDR2 is SVGAGI (reference sequence). Here the CDR3 DNA reads TGTGCCAGCAGTCGGGACAGGGATGGAGAGACCCAGTACTTC. This gives the protein CASSRDRDGETQYF.

V usage is TRBV19 and J usage is TRBJ1-1; 9 bases match TRBD1. Per germline, CDR1 LNHDA and CDR2 SQIVND (reference sequence). V dropped 6 bases and J dropped 4; count of bases not matched to a gene: 15. This CDR3 comprises 17 residues. CDR3 nucleotides: TGTGCCAGTAGCAACACCGGGACAGGGAAGGATAGCACTGAAGCTTTCTTT. It codes for CASSNTGTGKDSTEAFF.

The chain joins TRBV2 to TRBJ2-7; D may match TRBD1 or TRBD2 (5 bases each). V dropped 6 bases and J dropped 6 bases, with 18 bases sitting between them. Germline CDR1 and CDR2: SNHLY and FYNNEI. This CDR3 has 14 amino acids. This CDR3 reads CASREPGRGAEQYF. The CDR3 nucleotides read TGTGCCAGCAGGGAACCGGGACGGGGAGCCGAGCAGTACTTC.

V and J are TRBV2 and TRBJ2-5, with D unclear. Between the trimmed V and J ends, which lost 7 bases and 5 bases, there was a span of 14 bases. There are 13 residues in the CDR3. Germline V gene data show CDR1 as SNHLY and CDR2 as FYNNEI. The CDR3: CASIGPPRETQYF. The CDR3 coding sequence is TGTGCCAGCATAGGACCGCCGAGGGAGACCCAGTACTTC. Full variable domain (remainder filled in from reference TRBV2 and TRBJ2-5): EPEVTQTPSHQVTQMGQEVILRCVPISNHLYFYWYRQILGQKVEFLVSFYNNEISEKSEIFDDQFSVERPDGSNFTLKIRSTKLEDSAMYFCASIGPPRETQYFGPGTRLLVL.

This sequence joins TRBV12-3 or TRBV12-4 and TRBJ1-2, with D unclear. This CDR3 region has 12 residues. The V end lost 1 base, the J end lost 6 bases, and 6 bases lay between the germline ends. CDR3 loop: CASSLVLHGYTF. The CDR3 DNA reads as TGTGCCAGCAGTTTAGTCCTCCATGGCTACACCTTC.

This clonotype was counted a few times. The CDR3 bases are TGCGCCAGCAGCTTGGAGGGCAACGGAAATTGGTATTTT. Amino acid sequence: CASSLEGNGNWYF. The chain recombines TRBV5-1 with TRBJ2-3; D is unresolved. The CDR3 sequence is 13 residues long. The V gene lost 0 bases and the J gene lost 14 bases, with 16 bases spanning the gap. The germline V gene has CDR1 SGHRS and CDR2 YFSETQ. Complete variable domain (other parts from reference TRBV5-1 and TRBJ2-3): KAGVTQTPRYLIKTRGQQVTLSCSPISGHRSVSWYQQTPGQGLQFLFEYFSETQRNKGNFPGRFSGRQFSNSRSEMNVSTLELGDSALYLCASSLEGNGNWYFGPGTRLTVL.

There are a few counts of this clonotype. This chain joins TRBV4-1 and TRBJ1-5; D is uncertain. Germline CDR1 is MGHRA and CDR2 is YSYEKL. Trimming took off 5 bases at V and 4 bases at J, with 12 bases between the two ends. The CDR3 length is 14 residues. CDR3 coding DNA: TGCGCCAGCAGCTCGGGAAGTAGGAATCAGCCCCAGCATTTT. Protein sequence: CASSSGSRNQPQHF.

This clonotype occurred a few times. V usage is TRBV20-1 and J usage is TRBJ2-3; weak D call: TRBD1 (5 bases). This CDR3 has 14 amino acids. Trimming stripped 3 bases from V and 0 bases from J, with 10 bases between. Germline-derived CDR1 and CDR2 are DFQATT and SNEGSKA (reference sequence). This chain's CDR3 is CSARTRTSTDTQYF. The CDR3 DNA sequence: TGCAGTGCTAGGACCAGGACAAGCACAGATACGCAGTATTTT.

This clonotype was recorded at least ten times. This sequence joins TRBV6-6 and TRBJ1-1, with D possibly TRBD1 on 6 matching bases. Germline-derived CDR1 and CDR2 are MNHNY and SVGAGI (reference sequence). Trimming left V 10 bases short and J 1 base short, with 13 bases between. This CDR3 is 13 amino acids long. For the CDR3, the DNA is TGTGCCACAATCGGACAGCAGAACACTGAAGCTTTCTTT. It codes for CATIGQQNTEAFF.

The rearrangement uses TRBV3-1 and TRBJ2-3; 9 bases agree with TRBD2. The germline gives CDR1 LGHDT, CDR2 YNNKEL (reference sequence). Losses at the gene ends were 1 base for V and 6 bases for J; bases not matched to a gene: 11. The CDR3 contains 17 residues. The CDR3 sequence: CASSQVVTSGGDDTQYF. The CDR3 region has the DNA TGTGCCAGCAGCCAAGTGGTGACTAGCGGCGGCGACGATACGCAGTATTTT.

In its sample, this clonotype was seen a few times. V gene TRBV18 combines with J gene TRBJ2-5; D is possibly TRBD2 (6 bases). V was shortened by 1 base and J by 1 base, with 7 bases between the two germline ends. This CDR3 spans 14 amino acids. Germline assignment: CDR1 KGHSH and CDR2 LQKENI. CDR3 residues: CASSPREAQETQYF. The DNA for the CDR3 is TGTGCCAGCTCACCACGGGAGGCCCAAGAGACCCAGTACTTC.

In this sample, this clonotype turned up a few times. The V gene is TRBV3-1, the J gene TRBJ2-7; 7 positions match TRBD1. The CDR3 has 13 amino acids. The V and J ends lost 1 base and 6 bases, in that order; junction bases with no gene match: 3. CDR1 is LGHDT and CDR2 is YNNKEL in the germline V gene (reference sequence). The CDR3 nucleotides are TGTGCCAGCAGCCAAGTAAGACAGGGCGAGCAGTACTTC. This encodes CASSQVRQGEQYF.